The 21 T cell receptor beta chains below come from one sample, sequenced in a study of graft-versus-host responses after intestinal transplantation. Method: immunoSEQ multiplex PCR; TCRdb's copy keeps in-frame clones and lacks some. Counted here are some 130,000 clones, about 95% occurring once; the ten biggest clones make up 2.5% to 3.5%. Antigens of these TCRs are unknown. The sample in question was unstimulated CD8+ T cells sorted from spleen or lymph node cells, obtained before intestinal transplant. The receptors here all came from a human donor who received an intestinal transplant.

The chain couples TRBV10-3 to TRBJ2-1; possible D gene TRBD2, 6 bases. V lost 8 bases, J lost 6 bases, and 20 bases lay in between. The CDR3 loop spans 15 amino acids. CDR1 is ENHRY, CDR2 SYGVKD, per germline. CDR3 residues: CAIAESGLLVNEQFF. CDR3 coding DNA: TGTGCCATCGCCGAGAGCGGGCTCCTTGTCAATGAGCAGTTCTTC.

The chain couples TRBV5-5 to TRBJ1-1; 7 nucleotides align to TRBD1. V gave up 4 bases and J gave up 7 bases; unmatched junction bases: 10. In germline, CDR1 is SGHKS, CDR2 YYEKEE (reference sequence). The CDR3 extends over 14 amino acids. CDR3 loop: CASSAITGDDEAFF. CDR3 in DNA: TGTGCCAGCAGCGCCATCACAGGGGACGATGAAGCTTTCTTT.

The chain employs TRBV19 and TRBJ2-3; D is possibly TRBD1 (7 bases). Germline loops: CDR1 LNHDA, CDR2 SQIVND (reference sequence). The CDR3 runs 14 residues. V was trimmed by 4 bases and J by 5 bases, leaving 13 bases between them. In DNA, the CDR3 is TGTGCCAGTAGTACCAGGGGGGCGAAAGATACGCAGTATTTT. It encodes CASSTRGAKDTQYF.

The chain links TRBV6-6 to TRBJ2-5; the D gene is possibly TRBD2 (6 bases). The J call may not be correct, given that the DNA end is closer to TRBJ2-7. This CDR3 is 12 amino acids long. Germline CDR1 MNHNY, CDR2 SVGAGI (reference sequence). CDR3 loop: CASSGTGYEQYF. The CDR3 DNA follows: TGTGCCAGCAGTGGGACTGGATACGAGCAGTACTTC.

CDR3 amino acids: CASSPVDSGNTIYF. The DNA of the CDR3 is TGTGCCAGCTCCCCCGTCGACTCTGGAAACACCATATATTTT. This chain uses TRBV6-1 with TRBJ1-3; D ambiguous. Germline V gene sequence: CDR1 MNHNS, CDR2 SASEGT. This CDR3 contains 14 residues. The V and J ends lost 8 bases and 0 bases respectively, with 11 bases between them.

V gene TRBV6-1 combines with J gene TRBJ2-5; tentative D call: TRBD1 (6 bases). TRBJ2-7 explains the end of the DNA better; the J call may be wrong. The CDR3 contains 13 residues. In germline, CDR1 is MNHNS, CDR2 SASEGT. The CDR3 nucleotides read TGTGCCAGCAGTGTGGGGGACAACTACGAGCAGTACTTC. Translated: CASSVGDNYEQYF.

This chain links TRBV7-9 with TRBJ1-2; TRBD1 agrees at 7 bases. Germline values: CDR1 SEHNR, CDR2 FQNEAQ (reference sequence). The CDR3 sequence is 14 residues long. Germline trimming cut 1 base from V and 8 bases from J; bases unmatched to any gene: 7. Here the CDR3 reads CASSLGAGTEGYTF. The CDR3 DNA reads as TGTGCCAGCAGCTTAGGAGCCGGGACAGAGGGCTACACCTTC.

This chain links TRBV27 with TRBJ2-4; D could derive from TRBD1 or TRBD2 (5 bases each). V lost 4 bases, J lost 7 bases, and 14 bases lay in between. The CDR3 has 14 residues. The germline CDR1 and CDR2 sequences are MNHEY and SMNVEV (reference sequence). DNA of the CDR3: TGTGCCAGCAGTTCCACGGGGCCTCATAACATTCAGTACTTC. Encoded protein: CASSSTGPHNIQYF.

The chain couples TRBV6-4 to TRBJ2-1, with 9 bases lining up with TRBD2. This CDR3 has 15 residues. Germline assignment: CDR1 MRHNA and CDR2 SNTAGT. Losses at the gene ends were 5 bases for V and 5 bases for J; bases not matched to a gene: 7. In DNA, the CDR3 is TGTGCCAGCAGTCCCCGGGCTAGCGGGAACAATGAGCAGTTCTTC. Translating it yields CASSPRASGNNEQFF.

This clone was observed once. The chain is built from TRBV11-2 and TRBJ2-5; D is possibly TRBD1 or TRBD2 (5 bases each). The V and J ends lost 5 bases and 3 bases respectively, with 16 bases between them. The CDR3 sequence is 15 residues long. Looked up from germline, CDR1 is SGHAT and CDR2 is FQNNGV. The CDR3 reads CASSRHTRGEETQYF. The CDR3 nucleotides read TGTGCCAGCAGCCGACACACTAGGGGAGAAGAGACCCAGTACTTC.

This rearrangement joins TRBV27 to TRBJ1-1, with a possible D match to TRBD1 (5 bases). The germline V gene has CDR1 MNHEY and CDR2 SMNVEV (reference sequence). Trimming cost V 1 base and J 5 bases, with 14 bases left between them. CDR3 length: 15 residues. In nucleotides, the CDR3 is TGTGCCAGCAGTTTATTCTACGGGGCGGAGACTGAAGCTTTCTTT. Translated, it gives CASSLFYGAETEAFF.

Comment on this clone: One end of the junction does not line up with germline, which may come from a read error. This sequence joins TRBV7-9 and TRBJ2-7, with D possibly being TRBD2 (5 bases). CDR3 size: 13 residues. Germline-derived CDR1 and CDR2 are SEHNR and FQNEAQ (reference sequence). The CDR3 loop is CASTLSDWYEQYF. The CDR3 DNA reads TGTGCCAGCACCTTATCGGACTGGTACGAGCAGTACTTC.

The chain employs TRBV15 and TRBJ1-1, with D uncertain. Germline loops: CDR1 LNHNV, CDR2 YYDKDF (reference sequence). V was clipped by 5 bases and J by 1 base, with 11 bases between them. The length of the CDR3 is 14 residues. The CDR3 DNA sequence: TGTGCCACCAGCCCACAGAGAGGGAACACTGAAGCTTTCTTT. Translated: CATSPQRGNTEAFF. The full variable domain, rest sourced from reference TRBV15 and TRBJ1-1, is DAMVIQNPRYQVTQFGKPVTLSCSQTLNHNVMYWYQQKSSQAPKLLFHYYDKDFNNEADTPDNFQSRRPNTSFCFLDIRSPGLGDTAMYLCATSPQRGNTEAFFGQGTRLTVV.

This chain links TRBV29-1 with TRBJ1-5; TRBD1 might be the D (6 bases). V was shortened by 8 bases and J by 1 base, with 15 bases between the two germline ends. The germline gives CDR1 SQVTM, CDR2 ANQGSEA. This CDR3 has 14 residues. The CDR3 bases are TGCAGCCCCGGGGGCCGGGACAGCAATCAGCCCCAGCATTTT. Translation gives CSPGGRDSNQPQHF.

The V gene is TRBV5-6, the J gene TRBJ1-1; no clear D gene. The CDR3 loop spans 14 amino acids. The germline V gene encodes CDR1 SGHDT and CDR2 YYEEEE. V was clipped by 0 bases and J by 1 base, with 7 bases between them. The CDR3 region is CASSLAVSNTEAFF. CDR3 nucleotides: TGTGCCAGCAGCTTGGCCGTATCGAACACTGAAGCTTTCTTT. Supplemented by reference TRBV5-6 and TRBJ1-1, the full variable domain reads DAGVTQSPTHLIKTRGQQVTLRCSPKSGHDTVSWYQQALGQGPQFIFQYYEEEERQRGNFPDRFSGHQFPNYSSELNVNALLLGDSALYLCASSLAVSNTEAFFGQGTRLTVV.

The chain joins TRBV29-1 to TRBJ2-7; D call uncertain. Germline-derived CDR1 and CDR2 are SQVTM and ANQGSEA. This CDR3 comprises 13 residues. Trimming stripped 7 bases from V and 0 bases from J, with 13 bases between. The CDR3 spells CSAVHPISYEQYF. CDR3 DNA sequence: TGCAGCGCCGTGCACCCTATCTCCTACGAGCAGTACTTC.

The chain combines TRBV7-9 with TRBJ2-3; 9 nucleotides line up with TRBD1. The CDR3 runs 16 residues. Germline CDR1 SEHNR, CDR2 FQNEAQ (reference sequence). Trimming removed 5 bases from V and 0 bases from J; junction bases left unmatched: 6. CDR3: CASSNTGGPSTDTQYF. The CDR3, as DNA: TGTGCCAGCAGCAATACAGGGGGCCCAAGCACAGATACGCAGTATTTT.

V usage is TRBV27 and J usage is TRBJ2-1; 11 bases are shared with TRBD2. The CDR3 covers 15 residues. The V segment lost 5 bases and the J segment 2 bases; nucleotides outside the gene matches: 2. Germline values: CDR1 MNHEY, CDR2 SMNVEV (reference sequence). The CDR3 DNA reads as TGTGCCAGCAGTAGACTAGCGGGGACCTACAATGAGCAGTTCTTC. Residues: CASSRLAGTYNEQFF.

The rearrangement uses TRBV28 and TRBJ2-6, with 7 bases identical to TRBD1. CDR1 is MDHEN, CDR2 SYDVKM, per germline. The CDR3 runs to 18 residues. V was pared by 4 bases and J by 2 bases, with 11 bases of the junction left unmatched. The CDR3 nucleotides are TGTGCCAGCAGTTCCCACAGGGGTGTCCCCCCTGGGGCCAACGTCCTGACTTTC. Translating gives CASSSHRGVPPGANVLTF.

V is TRBV13 and J is TRBJ2-4; tentative D call: TRBD1 (5 bases). Between the trimmed V and J ends, which lost 3 bases and 0 bases, there was a span of 6 bases. The CDR3 covers 14 residues. Germline loops: CDR1 PRHDT, CDR2 FYEKMQ (reference sequence). The CDR3 nucleotides are TGTGCCAGCAGCTTCAGGGTAGCCAAAAACATTCAGTACTTC. Its translation: CASSFRVAKNIQYF. The whole variable domain, filled in from reference TRBV13 and TRBJ2-4, reads AAGVIQSPRHLIKEKRETATLKCYPIPRHDTVYWYQQGPGQDPQFLISFYEKMQSDKGSIPDRFSAQQFSDYHSELNMSSLELGDSALYFCASSFRVAKNIQYFGAGTRLSVL.

The chain has TRBV14 and TRBJ2-1; D is perhaps TRBD1 (5 bases). Germline CDR1 reads SGHDN; CDR2 reads FVKESK. The CDR3 has 13 residues. Trimming took off 5 bases at V and 8 bases at J, with 13 bases between the two ends. CDR3 bases: TGTGCCAGCAGCAGGGGCCTTAGTGATGAGCAGTTCTTC. It codes for CASSRGLSDEQFF.